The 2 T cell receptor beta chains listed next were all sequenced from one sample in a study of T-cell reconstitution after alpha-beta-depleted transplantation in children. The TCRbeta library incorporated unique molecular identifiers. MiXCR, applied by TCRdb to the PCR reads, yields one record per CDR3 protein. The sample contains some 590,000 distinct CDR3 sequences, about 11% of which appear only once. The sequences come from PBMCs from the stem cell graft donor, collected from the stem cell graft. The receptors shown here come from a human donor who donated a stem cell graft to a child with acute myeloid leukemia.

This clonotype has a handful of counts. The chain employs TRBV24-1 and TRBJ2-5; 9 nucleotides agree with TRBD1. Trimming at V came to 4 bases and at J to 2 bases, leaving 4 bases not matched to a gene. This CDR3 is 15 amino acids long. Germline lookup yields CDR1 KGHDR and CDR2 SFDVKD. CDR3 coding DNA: TGTGCCACCAGTGACTCGGACAGGGGACAAGAGACCCAGTACTTC. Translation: CATSDSDRGQETQYF.

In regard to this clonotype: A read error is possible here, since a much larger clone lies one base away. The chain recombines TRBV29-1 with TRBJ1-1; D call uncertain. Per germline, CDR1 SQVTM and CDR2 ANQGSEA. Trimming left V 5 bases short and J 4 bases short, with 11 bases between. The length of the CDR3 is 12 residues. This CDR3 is CSVSGLGTEAFF. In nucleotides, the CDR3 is TGCAGCGTTTCTGGACTGGGCACTGAAGCTTTCTTT.